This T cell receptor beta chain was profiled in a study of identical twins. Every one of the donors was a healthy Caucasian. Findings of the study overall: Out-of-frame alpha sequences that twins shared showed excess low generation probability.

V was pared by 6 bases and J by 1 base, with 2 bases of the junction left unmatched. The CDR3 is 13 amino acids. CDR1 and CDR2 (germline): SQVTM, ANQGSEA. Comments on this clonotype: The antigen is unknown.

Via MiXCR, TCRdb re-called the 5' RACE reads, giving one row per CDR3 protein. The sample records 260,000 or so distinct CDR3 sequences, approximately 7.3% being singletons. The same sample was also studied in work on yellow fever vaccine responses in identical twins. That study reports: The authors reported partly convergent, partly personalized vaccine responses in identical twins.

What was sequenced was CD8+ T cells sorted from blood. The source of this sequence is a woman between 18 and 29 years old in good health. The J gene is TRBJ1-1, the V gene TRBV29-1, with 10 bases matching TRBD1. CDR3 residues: CSVGDRGNTEAFF. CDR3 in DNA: TGCAGCGTGGGGGACAGGGGGAACACTGAAGCTTTCTTT.